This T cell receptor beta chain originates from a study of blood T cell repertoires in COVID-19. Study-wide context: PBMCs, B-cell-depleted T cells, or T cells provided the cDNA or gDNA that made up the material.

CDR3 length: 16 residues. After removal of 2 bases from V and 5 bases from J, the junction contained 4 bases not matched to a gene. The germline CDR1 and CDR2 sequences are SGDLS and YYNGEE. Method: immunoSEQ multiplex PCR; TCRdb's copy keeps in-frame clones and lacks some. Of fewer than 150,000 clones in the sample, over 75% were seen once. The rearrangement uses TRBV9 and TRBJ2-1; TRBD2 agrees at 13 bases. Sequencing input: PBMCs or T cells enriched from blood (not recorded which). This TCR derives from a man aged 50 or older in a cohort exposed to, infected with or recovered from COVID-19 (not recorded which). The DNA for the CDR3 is TGTGCCAGCAGCGTTACCGGGACTAGCGGGGACAATGAGCAGTTCTTC. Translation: CASSVTGTSGDNEQFF.